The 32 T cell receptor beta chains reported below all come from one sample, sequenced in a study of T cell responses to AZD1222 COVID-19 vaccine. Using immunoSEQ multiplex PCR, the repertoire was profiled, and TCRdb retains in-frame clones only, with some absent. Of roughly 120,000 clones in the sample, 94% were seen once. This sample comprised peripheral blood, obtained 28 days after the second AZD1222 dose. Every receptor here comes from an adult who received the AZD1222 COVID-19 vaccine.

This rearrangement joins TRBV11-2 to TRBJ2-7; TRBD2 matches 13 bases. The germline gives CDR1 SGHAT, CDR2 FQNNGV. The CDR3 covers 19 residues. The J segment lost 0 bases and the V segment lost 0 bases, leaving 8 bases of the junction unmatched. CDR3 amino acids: CASSLERLAGGFTSYEQYF. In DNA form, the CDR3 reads TGTGCCAGCAGCTTAGAACGACTAGCGGGAGGATTTACCTCCTACGAGCAGTACTTC.

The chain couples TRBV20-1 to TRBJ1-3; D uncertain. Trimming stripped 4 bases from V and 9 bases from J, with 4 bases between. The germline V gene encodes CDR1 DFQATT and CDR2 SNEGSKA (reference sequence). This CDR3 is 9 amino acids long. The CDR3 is CSAKGTIYF. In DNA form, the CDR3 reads TGCAGTGCTAAGGGCACCATATATTTT.

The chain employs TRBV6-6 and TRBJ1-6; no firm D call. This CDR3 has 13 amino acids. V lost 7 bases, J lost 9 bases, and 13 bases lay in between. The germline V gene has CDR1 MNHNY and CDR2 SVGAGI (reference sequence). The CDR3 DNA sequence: TGTGCCAGCATCAAGGACCTTAGTTCACCCCTCCACTTT. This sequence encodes CASIKDLSSPLHF.

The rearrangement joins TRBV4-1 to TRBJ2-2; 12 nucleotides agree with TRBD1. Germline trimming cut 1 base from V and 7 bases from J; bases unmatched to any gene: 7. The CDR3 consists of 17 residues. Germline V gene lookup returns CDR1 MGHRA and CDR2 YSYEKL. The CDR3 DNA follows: TGCGCCAGCAGCCAAGTATGGGGACAGGGGGCTATCGGGGAGCTGTTTTTT. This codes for CASSQVWGQGAIGELFF.

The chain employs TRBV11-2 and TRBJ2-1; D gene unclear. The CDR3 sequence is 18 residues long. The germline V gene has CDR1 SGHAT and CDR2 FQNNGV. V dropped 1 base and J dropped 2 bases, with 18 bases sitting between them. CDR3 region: CASSLGFRRQDPYNEQFF. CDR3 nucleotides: TGTGCCAGCAGCTTAGGCTTTCGGCGACAAGACCCCTACAATGAGCAGTTCTTC.

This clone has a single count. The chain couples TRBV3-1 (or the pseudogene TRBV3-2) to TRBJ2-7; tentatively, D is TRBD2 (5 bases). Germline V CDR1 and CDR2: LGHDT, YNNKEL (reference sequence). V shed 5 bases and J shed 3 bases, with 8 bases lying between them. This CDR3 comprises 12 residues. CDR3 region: CASSVTSYEQYF. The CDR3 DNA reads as TGTGCCAGCAGCGTAACTAGCTACGAGCAGTACTTC.

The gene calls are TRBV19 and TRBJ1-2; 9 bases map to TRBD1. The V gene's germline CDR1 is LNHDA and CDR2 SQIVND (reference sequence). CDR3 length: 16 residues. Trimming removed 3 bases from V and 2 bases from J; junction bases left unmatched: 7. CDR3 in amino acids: CASSMDRGGKNYGYTF. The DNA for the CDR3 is TGTGCCAGTAGTATGGACAGGGGAGGGAAGAACTATGGCTACACCTTC.

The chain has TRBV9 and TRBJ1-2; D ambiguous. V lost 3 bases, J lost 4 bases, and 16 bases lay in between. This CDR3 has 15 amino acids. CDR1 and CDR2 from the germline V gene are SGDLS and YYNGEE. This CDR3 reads CASSALGSGVYGYTF. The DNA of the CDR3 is TGTGCCAGCAGCGCCCTTGGAAGTGGGGTCTATGGCTACACCTTC. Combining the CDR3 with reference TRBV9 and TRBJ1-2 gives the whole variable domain DSGVTQTPKHLITATGQRVTLRCSPRSGDLSVYWYQQSLDQGLQFLIQYYNGEERAKGNILERFSAQQFPDLHSELNLSSLELGDSALYFCASSALGSGVYGYTFGSGTRLTVV.

The CDR3 region has the DNA TGTGCCATCAGTGGAATGGCCGGGACAGCTAATGAAAAACTGTTTTTT. Protein product: CAISGMAGTANEKLFF. V usage is TRBV10-3 and J usage is TRBJ1-4; TRBD1 matches at 7 bases. CDR1 is ENHRY, CDR2 SYGVKD, per germline. Trimming removed 4 bases from V and 3 bases from J; junction bases left unmatched: 8. This CDR3 spans 16 amino acids.

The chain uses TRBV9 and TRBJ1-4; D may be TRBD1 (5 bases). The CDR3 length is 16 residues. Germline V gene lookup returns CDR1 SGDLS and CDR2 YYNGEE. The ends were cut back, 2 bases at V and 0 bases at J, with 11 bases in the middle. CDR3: CASSVGSTATNEKLFF. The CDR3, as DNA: TGTGCCAGCAGCGTGGGGTCGACAGCAACTAATGAAAAACTGTTTTTT.

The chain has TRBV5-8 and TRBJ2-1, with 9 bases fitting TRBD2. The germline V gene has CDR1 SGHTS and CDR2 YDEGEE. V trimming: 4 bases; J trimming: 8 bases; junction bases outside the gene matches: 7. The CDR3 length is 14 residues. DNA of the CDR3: TGTGCCAGCAGCCTTAGCGGGAGTAGGGATGAGCAGTTCTTC. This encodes CASSLSGSRDEQFF.

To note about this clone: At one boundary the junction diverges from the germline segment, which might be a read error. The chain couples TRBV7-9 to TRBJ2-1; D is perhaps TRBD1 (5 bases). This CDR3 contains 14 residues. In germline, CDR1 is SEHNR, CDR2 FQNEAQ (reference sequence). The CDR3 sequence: CASSLESQGSVWIF. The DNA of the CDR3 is TGTGCCAGCAGCTTAGAGTCTCAGGGCTCGGTGTGGATCTTC.

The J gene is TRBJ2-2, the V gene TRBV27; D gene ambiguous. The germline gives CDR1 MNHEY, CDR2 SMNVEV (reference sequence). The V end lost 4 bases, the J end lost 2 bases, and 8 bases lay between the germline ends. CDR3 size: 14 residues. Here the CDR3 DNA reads TGTGCCAGCAGTTGGGAAGTTAACACCGGGGAGCTGTTTTTT. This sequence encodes CASSWEVNTGELFF.

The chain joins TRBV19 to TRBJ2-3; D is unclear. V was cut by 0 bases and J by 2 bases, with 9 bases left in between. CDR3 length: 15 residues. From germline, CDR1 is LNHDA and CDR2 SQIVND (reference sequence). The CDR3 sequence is CASSIDLVSTDTQYF. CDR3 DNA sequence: TGTGCCAGTAGTATAGATCTAGTCTCCACAGATACGCAGTATTTT.

The CDR3 reads CASSESSGLYEQYF. For the CDR3, the DNA is TGTGCCAGCAGTGAGTCGTCAGGACTCTACGAGCAGTACTTC. The V gene is TRBV6-1, the J gene TRBJ2-7, with D maybe TRBD2 (5 bases). The germline V and J ends were trimmed by 3 bases and 3 bases, with 12 bases remaining between them. Germline CDR1 MNHNS, CDR2 SASEGT. The CDR3 consists of 14 residues.

CDR3 coding DNA: TGTGCCAGCAGTTACTCGGGGCCGCAGCCCCAGCATTTT. This sequence encodes CASSYSGPQPQHF. The genes are TRBV6-5 and TRBJ1-5; D might be TRBD1 (5 bases). CDR1 and CDR2 (germline): MNHEY, SVGAGI. Trimming removed 0 bases from V and 7 bases from J, with 7 bases in between. The CDR3 has 13 amino acids.

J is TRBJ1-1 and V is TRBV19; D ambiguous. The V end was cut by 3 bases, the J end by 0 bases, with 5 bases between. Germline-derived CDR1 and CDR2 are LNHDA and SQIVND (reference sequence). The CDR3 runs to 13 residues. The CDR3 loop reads CASSITVNTEAFF. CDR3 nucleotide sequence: TGTGCCAGTAGTATTACAGTGAACACTGAAGCTTTCTTT.

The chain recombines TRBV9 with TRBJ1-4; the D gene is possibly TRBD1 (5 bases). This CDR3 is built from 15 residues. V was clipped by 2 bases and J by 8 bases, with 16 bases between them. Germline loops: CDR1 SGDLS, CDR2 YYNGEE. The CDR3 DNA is TGTGCCAGCAGCGTCGGGGGATCAGGTCGGGAAAAACTGTTTTTT. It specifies CASSVGGSGREKLFF.

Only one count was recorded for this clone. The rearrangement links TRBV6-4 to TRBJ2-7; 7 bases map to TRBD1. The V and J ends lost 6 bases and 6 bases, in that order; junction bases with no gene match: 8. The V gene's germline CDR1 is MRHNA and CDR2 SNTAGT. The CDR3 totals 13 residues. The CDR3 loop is CASSATGKSEQYF. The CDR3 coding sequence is TGTGCCAGCAGCGCGACAGGGAAGAGCGAGCAGTACTTC.

The DNA for the CDR3 is TGTGCCAGCAGCTTAGATCCGGAGACCCAGTACTTC. Its protein is CASSLDPETQYF. The V call is TRBV11-2, the J call TRBJ2-5; D is undetermined. The CDR3 runs to 12 residues. Per germline, CDR1 SGHAT and CDR2 FQNNGV. V lost 0 bases and J 5 bases, leaving 4 bases between the germline ends. The full variable domain, in which reference TRBV11-2 and TRBJ2-5 provide the parts outside the CDR3, is EAGVAQSPRYKIIEKRQSVAFWCNPISGHATLYWYQQILGQGPKLLIQFQNNGVVDDSQLPKDRFSAERLKGVDSTLKIQPAKLEDSAVYLCASSLDPETQYFGPGTRLLVL.

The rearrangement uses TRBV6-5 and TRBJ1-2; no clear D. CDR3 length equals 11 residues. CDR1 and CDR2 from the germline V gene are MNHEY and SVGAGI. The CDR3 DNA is TGTGCAACGGTAGCTAACTATGGCTACACCTTC. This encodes CATVANYGYTF.

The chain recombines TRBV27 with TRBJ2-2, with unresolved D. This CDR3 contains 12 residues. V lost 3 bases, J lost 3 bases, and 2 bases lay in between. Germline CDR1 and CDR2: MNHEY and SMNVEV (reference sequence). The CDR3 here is CASSFYTGELFF. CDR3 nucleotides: TGTGCCAGCAGTTTTTACACCGGGGAGCTGTTTTTT.

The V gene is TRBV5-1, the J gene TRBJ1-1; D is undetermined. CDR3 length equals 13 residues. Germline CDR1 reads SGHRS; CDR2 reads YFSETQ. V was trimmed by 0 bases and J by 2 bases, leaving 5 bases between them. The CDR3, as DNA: TGCGCCAGCAGCTTGGAGAGAAACACTGAAGCTTTCTTT. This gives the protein CASSLERNTEAFF.

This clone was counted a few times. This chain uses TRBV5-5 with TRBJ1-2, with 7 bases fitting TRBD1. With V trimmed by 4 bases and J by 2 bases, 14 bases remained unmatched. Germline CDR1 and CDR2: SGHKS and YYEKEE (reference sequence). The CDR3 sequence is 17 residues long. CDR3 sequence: CASSPHAPGGANYGYTF. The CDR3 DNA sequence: TGTGCCAGCAGCCCCCACGCCCCAGGGGGAGCCAACTATGGCTACACCTTC.

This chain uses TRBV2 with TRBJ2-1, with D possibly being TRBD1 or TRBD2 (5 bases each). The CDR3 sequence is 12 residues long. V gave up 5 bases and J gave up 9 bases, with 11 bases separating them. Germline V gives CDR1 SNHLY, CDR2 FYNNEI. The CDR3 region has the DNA TGTGCCAGCAGTTTGGGGGTCGTTGAGCAGTTCTTC. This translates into CASSLGVVEQFF.

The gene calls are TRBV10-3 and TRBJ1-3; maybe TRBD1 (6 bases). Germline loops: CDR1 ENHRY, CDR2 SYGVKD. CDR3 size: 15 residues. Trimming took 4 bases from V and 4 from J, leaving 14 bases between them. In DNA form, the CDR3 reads TGTGCCATCAGTGGGGTTCAGGGGACCGGAAACACCATATATTTT. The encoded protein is CAISGVQGTGNTIYF.

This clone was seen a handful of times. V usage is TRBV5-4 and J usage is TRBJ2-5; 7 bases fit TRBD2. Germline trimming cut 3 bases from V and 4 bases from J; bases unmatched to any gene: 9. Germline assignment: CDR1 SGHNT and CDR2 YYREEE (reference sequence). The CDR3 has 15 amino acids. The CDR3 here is CASSSPRGEGETQYF. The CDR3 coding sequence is TGTGCCAGCAGCTCCCCTCGGGGGGAGGGAGAGACCCAGTACTTC. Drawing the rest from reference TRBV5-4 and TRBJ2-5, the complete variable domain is ETGVTQSPTHLIKTRGQQVTLRCSSQSGHNTVSWYQQALGQGPQFIFQYYREEENGRGNFPPRFSGLQFPNYSSELNVNALELDDSALYLCASSSPRGEGETQYFGPGTRLLVL.

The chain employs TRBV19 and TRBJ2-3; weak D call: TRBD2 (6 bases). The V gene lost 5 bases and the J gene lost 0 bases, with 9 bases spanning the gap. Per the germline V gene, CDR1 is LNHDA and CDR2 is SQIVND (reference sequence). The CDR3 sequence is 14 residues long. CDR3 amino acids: CASSQAGSTDTQYF. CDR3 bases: TGTGCCAGTAGTCAAGCGGGCAGCACAGATACGCAGTATTTT.

In DNA form, the CDR3 reads TGTGCCAGCAGCTTAGTTTGGGGCCCTAGTGGCTATGGCTACACCTTC. It codes for CASSLVWGPSGYGYTF. This chain connects TRBV7-2 to TRBJ1-2; D is perhaps TRBD1 (5 bases). This CDR3 has 16 residues. Germline CDR1 reads SGHTA; CDR2 reads FQGNSA. Trimming took off 1 base at V and 4 bases at J, with 16 bases between the two ends.

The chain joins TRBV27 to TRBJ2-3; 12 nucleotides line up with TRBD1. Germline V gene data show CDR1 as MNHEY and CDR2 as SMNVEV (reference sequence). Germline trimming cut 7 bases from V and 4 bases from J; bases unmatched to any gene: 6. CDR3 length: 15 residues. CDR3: CASTRDRGRSDTQYF. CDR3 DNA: TGTGCCAGCACAAGGGACAGGGGGCGATCAGATACGCAGTATTTT.

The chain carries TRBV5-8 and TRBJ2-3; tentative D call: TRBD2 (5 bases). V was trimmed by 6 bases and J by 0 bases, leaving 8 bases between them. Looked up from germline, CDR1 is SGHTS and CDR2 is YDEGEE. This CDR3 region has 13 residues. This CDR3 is CASKVASTDTQYF. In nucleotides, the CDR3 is TGTGCCAGCAAAGTAGCGAGCACAGATACGCAGTATTTT.

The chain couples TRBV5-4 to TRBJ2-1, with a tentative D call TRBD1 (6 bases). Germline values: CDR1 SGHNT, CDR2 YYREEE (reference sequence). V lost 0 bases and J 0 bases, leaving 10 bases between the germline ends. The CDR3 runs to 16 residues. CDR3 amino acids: CASSLGGQSSYNEQFF. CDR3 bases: TGTGCCAGCAGCTTGGGTGGACAGAGCTCCTACAATGAGCAGTTCTTC.